Each of the 10 T cell receptor beta chains below was sequenced from the same sample in a study of T-cell reconstitution after alpha-beta-depleted transplantation in children (dated by TCRdb to about 2016). Libraries were constructed by PCR. The sample was run on an Illumina HiSeq 2500. TCR library preparation used molecular barcoding, with unique molecular identifiers applied to normalize quantification of the TCRbeta repertoire. TCRdb redid the processing of the public reads, applying fastp at Q25 and MiXCR, and retained in-frame beta chains. Each record represents a unique CDR3 protein, reported with the most common genes and DNA among its rows. The sample table records approximately 640,000 distinct CDR3 sequences; approximately 15% of these occur just once. The ten top clones hold about 1.1% of the sample. This material consisted of PBMCs from the stem cell graft donor, taken from the stem cell graft. These receptor sequences come from a human donor who donated a stem cell graft to a child with acute myeloid leukemia.

This clonotype appeared a few times. The chain carries TRBV13 and TRBJ1-4; D not resolved. Germline V CDR1 and CDR2: PRHDT, FYEKMQ (reference sequence). V was trimmed by 3 bases and J by 10 bases, leaving 12 bases between them. The CDR3 runs to 13 residues. Here the CDR3 reads CASSFESEGKLFF. The DNA of the CDR3 is TGTGCCAGCAGCTTCGAGTCGGAAGGAAAACTGTTTTTT.

This clonotype was observed a handful of times. The chain uses TRBV24-1 and TRBJ2-2, with a tentative D call TRBD1 (6 bases). This CDR3 contains 16 residues. From germline, CDR1 is KGHDR and CDR2 SFDVKD. Trimming took off 4 bases at V and 6 bases at J, with 17 bases between the two ends. The CDR3 sequence is CATSDEGQTHAGELFF. The CDR3 DNA follows: TGTGCCACCAGTGACGAGGGACAAACCCACGCCGGGGAGCTGTTTTTT.

There are many counts of this clonotype. This rearrangement joins TRBV6-1 to TRBJ2-3; 7 bases are shared with TRBD2. Germline-derived CDR1 and CDR2 are MNHNS and SASEGT. The CDR3 has 15 amino acids. Germline trimming cut 5 bases from V and 2 bases from J; bases unmatched to any gene: 7. CDR3 bases: TGTGCCAGCAGTCGCGGGGGTTACTACACAGATACGCAGTATTTT. It is translated as CASSRGGYYTDTQYF.

This clonotype was picked up many times. The chain has TRBV20-1 and TRBJ2-1; D remains unclear. V was trimmed by 6 bases and J by 8 bases, leaving 17 bases between them. Per germline, CDR1 DFQATT and CDR2 SNEGSKA (reference sequence). This CDR3 has 13 amino acids. CDR3 protein: CSARKVALDEQFF. Written as DNA, the CDR3 is TGCAGTGCCAGGAAGGTAGCCCTCGATGAGCAGTTCTTC.

This clonotype was seen only a few times. The chain employs TRBV3-1 and TRBJ2-5, with 13 bases identical to TRBD2. The CDR3 is 17 residues long. Per the germline V gene, CDR1 is LGHDT and CDR2 is YNNKEL (reference sequence). J was trimmed by 4 bases and V by 4 bases; bases with no gene match: 9. For the CDR3, the DNA is TGTGCCAGCAGCCGAGGACTAGCGGGGGTCGAGTCAGAGACCCAGTACTTC. Translated: CASSRGLAGVESETQYF.

The rearrangement uses TRBV4-1 and TRBJ1-2, with 9 bases that match TRBD1. CDR3 length equals 15 residues. Per the germline V gene, CDR1 is MGHRA and CDR2 is YSYEKL. With V trimmed by 1 base and J by 4 bases, 4 bases remained unmatched. In nucleotides, the CDR3 is TGCGCCAGCAGCCAAGGACAGGGGGAACCCTATGGCTACACCTTC. This gives the protein CASSQGQGEPYGYTF.

As concerns this clonotype: A read error may explain this, as a much larger clone is one base away. The rearrangement links TRBV20-1 to TRBJ2-5, with 10 bases fitting TRBD2. The ends lost 6 bases at V and 5 bases at J; junction bases unmatched: 9. The CDR3 runs 14 residues. Germline-derived CDR1 and CDR2 are DFQATT and SNEGSKA (reference sequence). In nucleotides, the CDR3 is TGCAGTGCGGAAACTAGCGGGGCGGCGGAGACCCAGTACTTC. Residues: CSAETSGAAETQYF.

The V and J genes are TRBV15 and TRBJ1-1, with 10 bases fitting TRBD1. This CDR3 contains 13 residues. Germline CDR1 is LNHNV and CDR2 is YYDKDF (reference sequence). The J segment lost 5 bases and the V segment lost 5 bases, leaving 2 bases of the junction unmatched. The CDR3 DNA sequence: TGTGCCACCAGCCCGGGACAGGGGACTGAAGCTTTCTTT. It codes for CATSPGQGTEAFF.

In its sample, this clonotype was seen many times. The V call is TRBV4-2, the J call TRBJ1-6; TRBD1 aligns across 8 bases. Germline trimming cut 1 base from V and 5 bases from J; bases unmatched to any gene: 10. This CDR3 region has 18 residues. CDR1 is LGHNA, CDR2 YNFKEQ, per germline. As DNA, the CDR3 is TGTGCCAGCAGCCAAGTTTGGGCTATGACAGGGGATAATTCACCCCTCCACTTT. This gives the protein CASSQVWAMTGDNSPLHF.

A few counts support this clonotype. The chain uses TRBV20-1 and TRBJ1-2, with TRBD1 identical over 12 bases. The germline CDR1 and CDR2 sequences are DFQATT and SNEGSKA (reference sequence). The CDR3 has 16 amino acids. Trimming at V came to 0 bases and at J to 8 bases, leaving 10 bases not matched to a gene. CDR3 protein: CSARDQGTGGFKGYTF. CDR3 nucleotides: TGCAGTGCTAGAGATCAAGGGACAGGGGGCTTCAAGGGCTACACCTTC.